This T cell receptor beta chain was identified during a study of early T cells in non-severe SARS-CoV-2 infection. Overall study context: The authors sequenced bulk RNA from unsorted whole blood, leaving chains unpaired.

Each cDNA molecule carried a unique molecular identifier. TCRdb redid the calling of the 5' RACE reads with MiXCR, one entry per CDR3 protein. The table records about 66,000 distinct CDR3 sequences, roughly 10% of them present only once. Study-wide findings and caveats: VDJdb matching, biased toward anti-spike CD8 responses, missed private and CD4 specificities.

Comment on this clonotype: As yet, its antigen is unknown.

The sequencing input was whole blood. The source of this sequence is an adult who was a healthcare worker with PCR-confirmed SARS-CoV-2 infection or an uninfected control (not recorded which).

The CDR3 coding sequence is TGCAGCGTTGATAAGGGCCCGGGGGCTGAAGCTTTCTTT. Translating gives CSVDKGPGAEAFF. V gene TRBV29-1 combines with J gene TRBJ1-1, with D possibly matching TRBD1 (5 bases). This CDR3 is 13 amino acids long. V was cut by 3 bases and J by 6 bases, with 14 bases left in between. The germline CDR1 and CDR2 sequences are SQVTM and ANQGSEA.